This T cell receptor beta chain appears in the sequencing data of a study of CD8 T cells in Susac syndrome. The authors reverse transcribed roughly 0.5 to 1 ug RNA with random hexamers. TCRdb ran MiXCR on the immunoSEQ multiplex PCR reads and lists one entry per CDR3 protein. This repertoire shows under 200,000 distinct CDR3 sequences, more than 85% found once; its top ten account for around 0.15%. Germline V gene sequence: CDR1 GTSNPN, CDR2 SVGIG (reference sequence). This CDR3 contains 12 residues. Unmatched junction bases numbered 0, after V lost 4 bases and J lost 4 bases. The specimen was CD8+ T cells from PBMCs. The sequence came from a human donor with Susac syndrome. The chain is built from TRBV30 and TRBJ2-2, with 7 bases lining up with TRBD2. The CDR3: CAWTSGTGELFF. CDR3 DNA sequence: TGTGCCTGGACTAGCGGCACCGGGGAGCTGTTTTTT.